This T cell receptor beta chain was observed in a study of cytomegalovirus exposure and HLA in healthy donors. Study-wide background: Sequencing of roughly 180 million T cells in an earlier analysis found around 110 million unique TCR beta sequences.

Researchers ran the PCR with 60 Vbeta and 13 Jbeta primers. Profiled with immunoSEQ multiplex PCR; TCRdb holds only in-frame clones, not every one. The table has 35,000 to 45,000 clones, about 72% seen once; the top ten hold over 6.5%. About this clone: Its target is not known.

The J segment lost 0 bases and the V segment lost 6 bases, leaving 9 bases of the junction unmatched. Looked up from germline, CDR1 is SGHVS and CDR2 is FQNEAQ. The CDR3 loop spans 16 amino acids. Broader study findings: The Asian-associated ancestry cluster reportedly had fewer N-insertions than the 666-donor mean in a later analysis. Some V segments (TRBV6-2 and TRBV6-3 among them) were excluded as indistinguishable.

Sequenced input: PBMCs. The chain joins TRBV7-8 to TRBJ2-7, with TRBD1 matching over 9 bases. This sequence was found in a man aged 30 to 45 in good health and CMV-seronegative. CDR3 residues: CASRYSGTGSSYEQYF. The CDR3 DNA follows: TGTGCCAGCAGGTATTCCGGGACAGGGAGCTCCTACGAGCAGTACTTC.